This TCR beta chain was identified in a study of metastatic and nonmetastatic thyroid tumors. Study-wide context: Both malignant and benign thyroid patients supplied peripheral blood and tumor or nodule tissue samples, across which the repertoires of these patients were then compared.

Patients had received no treatment of any kind before thyroid surgery. Comment on this clone: The antigen is not known. At one end, the junction sequence differs from germline, possibly due to a read error.

Original handling: Construction of a distant-metastasis classifier for papillary thyroid cancer relied on CDR3 differences across clinicopathological groups. From the PCR reads, TCRdb re-called clones with MiXCR. None of the V and J calls come from the authors' own analysis; TCRdb made them. The sample consists of 3,500 to 5,000 clones, 35% to 45% of them appearing once. CDR3 size: 13 residues. In germline, CDR1 is MNHNS, CDR2 SASEGT. Points from the study as a whole: Malignant thyroid tumors reportedly had TCR beta diversity that was significantly higher than in benign nodules, in blood and tumor.

The genes are TRBV6-1 and TRBJ2-5; 9 nucleotides align to TRBD1. This receptor was taken from a male donor with papillary thyroid cancer or a benign thyroid nodule (not recorded which). Some clones in this sample may be carry-over from other donors' samples. Input material: adjacent normal tissue. The CDR3 DNA reads as TGTGCCAGATCTCACAGGGGGCTGAAGACCCATTACTTC. It codes for CARSHRGLKTHYF.